This T cell receptor (beta chain) was recovered during a study of technical replicates of blood from a handful of donors. The repertoire was sequenced with immunoSEQ multiplex PCR; TCRdb's copy has only in-frame clones and lacks some. Of 98,000 or so clones listed, around 95% are singletons. This clone has only a few counts. Germline-derived CDR1 and CDR2 are SGDLS and YYNGEE. The CDR3 runs 14 residues. Trimming took 7 bases from V and 1 from J, leaving 14 bases between them. This receptor was identified in a human donor in good health. Sequenced: T cells isolated from PBMCs. The chain links TRBV9 to TRBJ2-5; possibly TRBD1 for D (5 bases). The CDR3 bases are TGTGCCAGCGGCACAGGAGATTTCCAAGAGACCCAGTACTTC. Translated: CASGTGDFQETQYF.